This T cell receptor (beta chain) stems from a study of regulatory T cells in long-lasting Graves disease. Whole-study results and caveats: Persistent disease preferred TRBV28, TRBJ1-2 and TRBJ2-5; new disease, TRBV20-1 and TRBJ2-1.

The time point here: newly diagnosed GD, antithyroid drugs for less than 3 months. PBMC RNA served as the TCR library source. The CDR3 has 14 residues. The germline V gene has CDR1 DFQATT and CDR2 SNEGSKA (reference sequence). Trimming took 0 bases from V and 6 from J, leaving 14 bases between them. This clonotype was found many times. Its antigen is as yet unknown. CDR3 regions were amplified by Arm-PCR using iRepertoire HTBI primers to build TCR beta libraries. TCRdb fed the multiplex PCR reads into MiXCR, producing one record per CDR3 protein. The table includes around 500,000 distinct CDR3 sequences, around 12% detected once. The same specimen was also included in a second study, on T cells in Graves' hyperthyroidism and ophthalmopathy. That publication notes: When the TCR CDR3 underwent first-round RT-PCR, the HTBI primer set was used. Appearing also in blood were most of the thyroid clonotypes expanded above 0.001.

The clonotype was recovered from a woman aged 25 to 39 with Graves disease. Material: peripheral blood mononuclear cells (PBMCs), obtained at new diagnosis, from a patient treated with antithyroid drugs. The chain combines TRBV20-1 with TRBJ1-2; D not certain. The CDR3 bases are TGCAGTGCTAGAGATACCCCCGCCGGTAATGGCTACACCTTC. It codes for CSARDTPAGNGYTF.